A selection of T cell receptor beta chains follows, all from one sample in a study of human thymus T cells. Profiling relied on immunoSEQ multiplex PCR, and the TCRdb table lists in-frame clones only, not all of them. The sample yields over 35,000 clones, nearly 95% seen once. Sequencing was carried out using blood. These receptors all stem from a boy less than two years old with a congenital heart defect but otherwise immunologically healthy. Both conserved end residues are part of each CDR3. Fields, in order: clone size, J gene, D gene, V gene, CDR3 protein, CDR3 DNA. D genes are given only for firm matches. Clone size is given for some rows only: seen once, a few or many times, or a class if the clone is expanded.

>NA|TRBJ2-7|NA|TRBV5-6
CASSLSRTTSYEQYF
TGTGCCAGCAGCTTGTCAAGGACAACTTCCTACGAGCAGTACTTC
>once|TRBJ2-2|TRBD1|TRBV6-6
CASSPTGANTGELFF
TGTGCCAGCAGTCCGACAGGGGCTAACACCGGGGAGCTGTTTTTT
>once|TRBJ2-1|TRBD1|TRBV11-2
CASSFTGTGTYNEQFF
TGTGCCAGCAGCTTTACCGGGACAGGGACATACAATGAGCAGTTCTTC
>once|TRBJ2-2|TRBD1|TRBV27
CASSLQGTGELFF
TGTGCCAGCAGCCTACAGGGGACCGGGGAGCTGTTTTTT
>NA|TRBJ1-2|TRBD1|TRBV7-3
CASSSQGARGYTF
TGTGCCAGCAGCTCACAGGGGGCGCGGGGCTACACCTTC
>NA|TRBJ1-6|NA|TRBV4-3
CASSQGYNSPLHF
TGCGCCAGCAGCCAGGGATATAATTCACCCCTCCACTTT
>few|TRBJ1-1|NA|TRBV30
CAWRRGTEAFF
TGTGCCTGGAGACGGGGCACTGAAGCTTTCTTT
>NA|TRBJ2-5|NA|TRBV6-1
CASSEQGGGETQYF
TGTGCCAGCAGTGAACAGGGTGGTGGGGAGACCCAGTACTTC
>NA|TRBJ2-1|NA|TRBV28
CASSPHWPSSYNEQFF
TGTGCCAGCAGTCCACATTGGCCCAGCTCCTACAATGAGCAGTTCTTC
>NA|TRBJ1-2|NA|TRBV20-1
CSASDDYGYTF
TGCAGTGCTAGTGATGACTATGGCTACACCTTC
>NA|TRBJ2-6|NA|TRBV7-3
CASSLRSGPSSSGANVLTF
TGTGCCAGCAGCCTTAGGTCCGGGCCTTCTAGCTCTGGGGCCAACGTCCTGACTTTC
>NA|TRBJ2-5|NA|TRBV11-1
CARRRSGGPQETQYF
TGTGCCCGCAGGCGCTCCGGGGGACCTCAAGAGACCCAGTACTTC
>NA|TRBJ2-1|TRBD2|TRBV7-2
CASSFRGGTYNEQFF
TGTGCCAGCAGCTTTCGGGGGGGTACCTACAATGAGCAGTTCTTC
>NA|TRBJ2-3|NA|TRBV5-6
CASSLAYAGPSGQYF
TGTGCCAGCAGCTTGGCCTATGCGGGGCCGTCTGGGCAGTATTTT
>NA|TRBJ2-7|TRBD1|TRBV5-6
CASSFSGGEQYF
TGTGCCAGCAGCTTCTCAGGGGGCGAGCAGTACTTC
>NA|TRBJ1-1|TRBD1|TRBV28
CASRNRGWGTEAFF
TGTGCCAGCAGGAACAGGGGATGGGGGACTGAAGCTTTCTTT
>NA|TRBJ1-4|TRBD1|TRBV6-5
CASSYGQGNEKLFF
TGTGCCAGCAGTTACGGACAGGGGAATGAAAAACTGTTTTTT
>NA|TRBJ1-5|NA|TRBV5-1
CASSPTGYSNQPQHF
TGCGCCAGCAGCCCAACAGGTTATAGCAATCAGCCCCAGCATTTT
>NA|TRBJ1-6|NA|TRBV9
CASSVQGYNSPLHF
TGTGCCAGCAGCGTACAGGGGTATAATTCACCCCTCCACTTT
>NA|TRBJ2-7|TRBD2|TRBV5-1
CASSGTSDHEQYF
TGCGCCAGCTCCGGGACTAGCGATCACGAGCAGTACTTC
>NA|TRBJ2-7|NA|TRBV4-3
CASSQDAGLGEQYF
TGCGCCAGCAGCCAAGACGCAGGGCTTGGCGAGCAGTACTTC
>NA|TRBJ1-1|NA|TRBV28
CASAGSLRAFF
TGTGCCAGCGCAGGGTCTCTGCGGGCTTTCTTT
>NA|TRBJ2-3|TRBD1|TRBV11-3
CASSLDLGDREVPDTQYF
TGTGCCAGCAGCTTAGATCTTGGGGACAGGGAGGTTCCAGATACGCAGTATTTT
>NA|TRBJ1-2|NA|TRBV28
CASSSQENRYTF
TGTGCCAGCAGTTCCCAGGAGAACCGCTACACCTTC
>NA|TRBJ2-1|NA|TRBV21-1
CASSKNRGRGDNEQFF
TGTGCCAGCAGCAAAAACAGGGGGCGAGGGGACAATGAGCAGTTCTTC
>NA|TRBJ2-1|TRBD2|TRBV9
CASSPPSGAYNEQFF
TGTGCCAGCAGCCCTCCTAGCGGGGCTTACAATGAGCAGTTCTTC
>NA|TRBJ2-7|NA|TRBV7-9
CASSYRLGPQYF
TGTGCCAGCAGCTACCGACTGGGGCCACAGTACTTC
>NA|TRBJ2-7|NA|TRBV18
CASSPPGQIYEQYF
TGTGCCAGCTCACCACCGGGACAAATTTACGAGCAGTACTTC
>NA|TRBJ1-3|TRBD1|TRBV7-2
CASSLVGQGGGNTIYF
TGTGCCAGCAGCTTAGTCGGACAGGGGGGTGGAAACACCATATATTTT
>NA|TRBJ1-1|TRBD1|TRBV28
CASSFWQGATNTEAFF
TGTGCCAGCAGTTTTTGGCAGGGGGCTACGAACACTGAAGCTTTCTTT
>NA|TRBJ1-5|NA|TRBV5-1
CASSAGPDQPQHF
TGCGCCAGCAGCGCCGGACCCGATCAGCCCCAGCATTTT
>NA|TRBJ2-5|NA|TRBV28
CASTTHRGPGTQYF
TGTGCCAGCACCACCCACCGGGGCCCGGGGACCCAGTACTTC